Sequencing of this T cell receptor beta chain was carried out in a study of cytomegalovirus exposure and HLA in healthy donors. With 4 bases removed from V and 7 bases from J, the gap between germline ends came to 19 bases. This CDR3 has 15 residues. The V gene's germline CDR1 is SGHDN and CDR2 FVKESK. It was with 60 Vbeta and 13 Jbeta primers that the PCR ran. Produced via immunoSEQ multiplex PCR; TCRdb's table is partial and in-frame only. This table has about 110,000 clones, 65% to 85% appearing once. The sample comprised PBMCs. The chain links TRBV14 to TRBJ1-2; D possibly corresponds to TRBD1 (6 bases). The receptor's source is a man aged 50 or older in good health and CMV-seronegative. For the CDR3, the DNA is TGTGCCAGCAGCCGGGGGCAGGGTTCGCTGAGTGGCTACACCTTC. Encoded protein: CASSRGQGSLSGYTF.